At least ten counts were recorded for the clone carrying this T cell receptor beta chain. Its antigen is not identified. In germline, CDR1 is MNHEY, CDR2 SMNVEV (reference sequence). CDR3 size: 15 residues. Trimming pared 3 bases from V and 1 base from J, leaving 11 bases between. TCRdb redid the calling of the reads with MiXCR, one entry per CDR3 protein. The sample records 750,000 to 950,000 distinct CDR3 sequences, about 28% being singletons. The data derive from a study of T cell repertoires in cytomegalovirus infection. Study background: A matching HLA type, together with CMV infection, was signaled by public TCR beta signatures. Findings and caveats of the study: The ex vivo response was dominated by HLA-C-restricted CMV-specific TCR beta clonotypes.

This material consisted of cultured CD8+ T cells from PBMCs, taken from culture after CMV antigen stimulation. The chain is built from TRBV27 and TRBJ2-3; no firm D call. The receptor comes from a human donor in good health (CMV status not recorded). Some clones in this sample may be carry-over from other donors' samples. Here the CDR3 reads CASSFLHTGTDTQYF. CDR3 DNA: TGTGCCAGCAGTTTTCTGCATACCGGCACAGATACGCAGTATTTT.